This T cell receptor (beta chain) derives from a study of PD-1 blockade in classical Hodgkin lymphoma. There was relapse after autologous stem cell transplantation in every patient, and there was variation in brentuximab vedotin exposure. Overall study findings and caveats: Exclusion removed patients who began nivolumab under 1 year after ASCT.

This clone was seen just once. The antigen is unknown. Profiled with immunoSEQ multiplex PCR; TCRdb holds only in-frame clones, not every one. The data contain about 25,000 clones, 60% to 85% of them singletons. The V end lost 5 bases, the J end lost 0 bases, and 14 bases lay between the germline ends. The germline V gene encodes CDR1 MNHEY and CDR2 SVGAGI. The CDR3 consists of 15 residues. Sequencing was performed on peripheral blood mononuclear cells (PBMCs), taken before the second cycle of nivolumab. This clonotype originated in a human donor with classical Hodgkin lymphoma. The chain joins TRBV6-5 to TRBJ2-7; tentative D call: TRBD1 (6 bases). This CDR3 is CASSGQRDNSYEQYF. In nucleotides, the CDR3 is TGTGCCAGCAGTGGACAACGGGACAACTCCTACGAGCAGTACTTC.